Here is one T cell receptor (beta chain) with its context. Antigen unknown. Germline V CDR1 and CDR2: SGHRS, YFSETQ. The CDR3 contains 14 residues. This sample was included in a study of T cells expressing NK-cell markers. Study-wide background: Within the sequenced cohort of eight donors, seven exhibited HCMV seropositivity and one was seronegative. Study-wide points: The study found these clonotypes also leading the CD3+CD56-NKG2C+ fraction in a few donors.

TCRdb re-called the 5' RACE reads, yielding one record per CDR3 amino acid sequence without DNA. This specimen shows 350,000 to 500,000 distinct CDR3 sequences; the ten leading clones hold approximately 7%. The chain links TRBV5-1 to TRBJ1-2; TCRdb returns TRBD1, unconfirmable since there is no DNA. The sequence derives from a woman between 18 and 75 years old in good health. The source material was blood T cells: a sorted CD56 or NKG2C T cell subset, CD4+ or CD8+ T cells, or bulk PBMC T cells (not recorded which). The CDR3 spells CASSLGRDNYGYTF.